One and the same sample provided the 17 T cell receptor beta chains below, sequenced in a study of beta chain features in type 1 diabetes. The authors reverse transcribed all of the isolated RNA, so sequencing captured expressed TCRB transcripts. Sequenced by immunoSEQ multiplex PCR; TCRdb stores in-frame clones only, minus some. The sample lists 600,000 to 650,000 clones; roughly 15% were seen once. The material sequenced was naive CD4+ T cells from blood. These receptors all stem from a man aged 18 to 30 in good health.

The V gene is TRBV29-1, the J gene TRBJ1-1, with TRBD1 matching over 7 bases. The V gene end was trimmed by 1 base and the J gene end by 11 bases; junction bases not matched to a gene: 10. This CDR3 spans 13 amino acids. The germline gives CDR1 SQVTM, CDR2 ANQGSEA. DNA for the CDR3: TGCAGCGTTGAAGGAAGGTTGGCCAGGGGGGCTTTCTTT. Encoded protein: CSVEGRLARGAFF.

This clone was observed a few times. The J gene is TRBJ2-4, the V gene TRBV29-1; D could derive from TRBD1 or TRBD2 (5 bases each). This CDR3 is 12 amino acids long. Germline values: CDR1 SQVTM, CDR2 ANQGSEA. V was cut by 7 bases and J by 8 bases, with 15 bases left in between. CDR3 in amino acids: CSARDQGYIQYF. CDR3 coding DNA: TGCAGCGCAAGGGACCAAGGGTACATTCAGTACTTC.

V and J are TRBV21-1 and TRBJ1-1; the DNA was not compared with TRBD1, the D call given in the table. TRBV21-1 corresponds to a pseudogene. This CDR3 is 15 amino acids long. CDR3 amino acids: CASSRRTGKNTEAFF. For the CDR3, the DNA is TGTGCCAGCAGCCGGCGGACAGGGAAGAACACTGAAGCTTTCTTT.

The V gene is TRBV28, the J gene TRBJ1-1, with D unclear. Trimming took 4 bases from V and 0 from J, leaving 15 bases between them. CDR1 is MDHEN, CDR2 SYDVKM, per germline. The CDR3 consists of 16 residues. Here the CDR3 DNA reads TGTGCCAGCAGTTCGGGCCTTACCCCTATGAACACTGAAGCTTTCTTT. Its translation is CASSSGLTPMNTEAFF. Based on the CDR3 plus reference TRBV28 and TRBJ1-1, the full variable domain is DVKVTQSSRYLVKRTGEKVFLECVQDMDHENMFWYRQDPGLGLRLIYFSYDVKMKEKGDIPEGYSVSREKKERFSLILESASTNQTSMYLCASSSGLTPMNTEAFFGQGTRLTVV.

This chain uses TRBV4-1 with TRBJ1-2; D gene uncertain. V was clipped by 3 bases and J by 7 bases, with 12 bases between them. Germline CDR1 is MGHRA and CDR2 is YSYEKL. There are 13 residues in the CDR3. The CDR3 loop is CASSQAGKSGYTF. In nucleotides, the CDR3 is TGCGCCAGCAGCCAGGCAGGCAAGAGTGGCTACACCTTC.

This sequence joins TRBV7-2 and TRBJ1-1; 9 bases line up with TRBD1. The junction had 12 bases not matched to a gene; V was cut back by 6 bases and J by 1 base. CDR1 is SGHTA and CDR2 is FQGNSA in the germline V gene. The CDR3 runs to 17 residues. CDR3: CASRADRGKSWNTEAFF. CDR3 coding DNA: TGTGCCAGCAGAGCCGACAGGGGGAAGAGCTGGAACACTGAAGCTTTCTTT.

This clone was observed a few times. The chain has TRBV7-3 and TRBJ2-5; possible D gene TRBD1, 5 bases. The CDR3 contains 14 residues. Deletions cut 1 base from V and 2 bases from J, with 8 bases between. Germline CDR1 is SGHTA and CDR2 is FQGTGA. The CDR3 coding sequence is TGTGCCAGCAGCTTAAGGGGCCCTCAAGAGACCCAGTACTTC. As protein: CASSLRGPQETQYF.

The V gene is TRBV18, the J gene TRBJ1-1; D perhaps matches TRBD1 (6 bases). Germline V gene sequence: CDR1 KGHSH, CDR2 LQKENI. Between the trimmed V and J ends, which lost 1 base and 7 bases, there was a span of 13 bases. There are 14 residues in the CDR3. The CDR3 reads CASSPQSTGIEAFF. CDR3 bases: TGTGCCAGCTCACCACAATCGACAGGAATTGAAGCTTTCTTT.

This clone occurred a few times. The chain combines TRBV7-9 with TRBJ2-7; TRBD1 aligns across 7 bases. The J segment lost 3 bases and the V segment lost 6 bases, leaving 5 bases of the junction unmatched. CDR3 size: 13 residues. Germline loops: CDR1 SEHNR, CDR2 FQNEAQ (reference sequence). DNA of the CDR3: TGTGCCAGCAGAAGTGACAGGGACTACGAGCAGTACTTC. Its translation is CASRSDRDYEQYF.

The chain couples TRBV5-6 to TRBJ2-5, with D possibly called TRBD1 or TRBD2 (5 bases each). The V end was cut by 4 bases, the J end by 2 bases, with 12 bases between. The CDR3 consists of 14 residues. Per the germline V gene, CDR1 is SGHDT and CDR2 is YYEEEE. CDR3: CASSRDGRQETQYF. The CDR3 DNA is TGTGCCAGCAGCAGGGACGGAAGACAAGAGACCCAGTACTTC.

Note on this clone: Within the sample, other DNA sequences also encode this same CDR3. The V and J genes are TRBV18 and TRBJ1-1; D gene uncertain. Germline lookup yields CDR1 KGHSH and CDR2 LQKENI. The CDR3 consists of 13 residues. Trimming left V 1 base short and J 2 bases short, with 5 bases between. CDR3 nucleotides: TGTGCCAGCTCACCACGGCTTAACACTGAAGCTTTCTTT. Protein: CASSPRLNTEAFF.

The chain links TRBV18 to TRBJ2-2, with 8 positions matching TRBD2. The V segment lost 4 bases and the J segment 0 bases; nucleotides outside the gene matches: 10. CDR1 is KGHSH, CDR2 LQKENI, per germline. The CDR3 consists of 18 residues. CDR3 protein: CASSRSRGGPANTGELFF. In DNA, the CDR3 is TGTGCCAGCTCACGTTCCCGGGGGGGACCGGCGAACACCGGGGAGCTGTTTTTT.

The rearrangement uses TRBV4-3 and TRBJ2-2, with 10 bases identical to TRBD2. With V trimmed by 3 bases and J by 6 bases, 4 bases remained unmatched. The CDR3 length is 15 residues. Germline V lookup: CDR1 LGHNA, CDR2 YSLEER. The chain's CDR3 is CASSQLAGGPGELFF. CDR3 nucleotide sequence: TGCGCCAGCAGCCAGTTAGCGGGAGGTCCCGGGGAGCTGTTTTTT.

CDR3 sequence reads: CASRRLAGGNEQFF. In nucleotides, the CDR3 is TGTGCCAGCAGACGACTAGCGGGAGGAAATGAGCAGTTCTTC. The chain combines TRBV27 with TRBJ2-1; 13 positions match TRBD2. Per the germline V gene, CDR1 is MNHEY and CDR2 is SMNVEV (reference sequence). Trimming at V came to 6 bases and at J to 7 bases, leaving 3 bases not matched to a gene. The CDR3 sequence is 14 residues long.

V usage is TRBV11-2 and J usage is TRBJ2-5; maybe TRBD1 (6 bases). Trimming took off 3 bases at V and 1 base at J, with 12 bases between the two ends. CDR3 length: 15 residues. Germline-derived CDR1 and CDR2 are SGHAT and FQNNGV. The CDR3 coding sequence is TGTGCCAGCAGCTTGACGGAGACAGGCCAAGAGACCCAGTACTTC. Translation: CASSLTETGQETQYF.

The chain uses TRBV2 and TRBJ1-5; D is uncertain. The CDR3 is made up of 15 amino acids. Germline assignment: CDR1 SNHLY and CDR2 FYNNEI. Trimming left V 4 bases short and J 4 bases short, with 14 bases between. The CDR3 DNA sequence: TGTGCCAGCAGTGTAGGTCAGAACCTGAATCAGCCCCAGCATTTT. It specifies CASSVGQNLNQPQHF.

The chain uses TRBV27 and TRBJ2-5; possibly TRBD2 for D (6 bases). Per germline, CDR1 MNHEY and CDR2 SMNVEV (reference sequence). With 5 bases removed from V and 3 bases from J, the gap between germline ends came to 10 bases. This CDR3 spans 13 amino acids. CDR3 residues: CASSLGGEETQYF. CDR3 DNA: TGTGCCAGCAGTCTGGGAGGCGAAGAGACCCAGTACTTC.